The 10 T cell receptor beta chains presented below share a single source sample, sequenced in a study of cytomegalovirus exposure and HLA in healthy donors. PCR amplification relied on 60 Vbeta primers (plus 13 Jbeta primers). TCRdb's copy holds only in-frame clones and misses some; the assay was immunoSEQ multiplex PCR. The sample comprises tens of thousands of clones, roughly 60% of which are singletons, and around 5.6% rests with the top ten. Specimen: PBMCs. These receptors were obtained from a boy between 10 and 17 years old in good health and CMV-seropositive.

This clone was observed a single time. The gene calls are TRBV5-4 and TRBJ2-1; 14 nucleotides agree with TRBD2. This CDR3 contains 17 residues. The germline V gene encodes CDR1 SGHNT and CDR2 YYREEE (reference sequence). With V trimmed by 1 base and J by 9 bases, 9 bases remained unmatched. CDR3 sequence reads: CASSLTVGTSGSSEQFF. CDR3 nucleotide sequence: TGTGCCAGCAGCTTGACGGTGGGGACTAGCGGGAGTAGTGAGCAGTTCTTC.

The chain links TRBV29-1 to TRBJ2-3, with TRBD1 as a possible D gene (5 bases). Between the trimmed V and J ends, which lost 5 bases and 3 bases, there was a span of 12 bases. CDR1 and CDR2 from the germline V gene are SQVTM and ANQGSEA. This CDR3 spans 13 amino acids. CDR3 region: CSVLTAKTDTQYF. The CDR3 DNA is TGCAGCGTTTTGACAGCCAAAACAGATACGCAGTATTTT.

This clone was counted only a few times. This sequence joins TRBV5-1 and TRBJ2-2; tentatively, D is TRBD2 (7 bases). Germline loops: CDR1 SGHRS, CDR2 YFSETQ. V dropped 4 bases and J dropped 4 bases, with 14 bases sitting between them. This CDR3 has 15 residues. As DNA, the CDR3 is TGCGCCAGCAGCATGTCGGGGGGCCCCACCGGGGAGCTGTTTTTT. Translation: CASSMSGGPTGELFF.

The CDR3 here is CSFSRNYGYTF. In nucleotides, the CDR3 is TGCAGCTTTTCCAGAAATTATGGCTACACCTTC. The rearrangement uses TRBV29-1 and TRBJ1-2; no reliable D call. V lost 8 bases, J lost 5 bases, and 12 bases lay in between. CDR3 length equals 11 residues. The germline V gene has CDR1 SQVTM and CDR2 ANQGSEA.

A few counts support this clone. The chain recombines TRBV30 with TRBJ1-1, with 9 bases that match TRBD1. CDR1 is GTSNPN and CDR2 is SVGIG in the germline V gene (reference sequence). The CDR3 spans 16 residues. Trimming removed 0 bases from V and 0 bases from J; junction bases left unmatched: 5. CDR3 nucleotide sequence: TGTGCCTGGAGTGTATTAACAGGGGGCATGAACACTGAAGCTTTCTTT. This translates into CAWSVLTGGMNTEAFF.

This clone has only one observation. V gene TRBV5-6 combines with J gene TRBJ1-5; D is uncertain. V lost 2 bases and J 1 base, leaving 10 bases between the germline ends. This CDR3 has 15 amino acids. In germline, CDR1 is SGHDT, CDR2 YYEEEE. The CDR3 spells CASSFSKLSNQPQHF. The DNA of the CDR3 is TGTGCCAGCAGCTTTAGTAAGTTAAGCAATCAGCCCCAGCATTTT.

The table lists this clone with a count of one. This chain joins TRBV7-9 and TRBJ2-7, with 7 bases lining up with TRBD1. This CDR3 spans 14 amino acids. With V trimmed by 5 bases and J by 2 bases, 6 bases remained unmatched. From germline, CDR1 is SEHNR and CDR2 FQNEAQ (reference sequence). The CDR3 loop is CASSPDGTAYEQYF. CDR3 bases: TGTGCCAGCAGCCCGGACGGGACAGCCTACGAGCAGTACTTC.

The CDR3 region has the DNA TGTGCCAGCATCTTCACGCCGGGTCGCTCTTACTATGGCTACACCTTC. Translation gives CASIFTPGRSYYGYTF. V gene TRBV5-6 combines with J gene TRBJ1-2; the D is unclear. The CDR3 runs 16 residues. Germline CDR1 reads SGHDT; CDR2 reads YYEEEE. V shed 6 bases and J shed 3 bases, with 21 bases lying between them.

This rearrangement joins TRBV5-1 to TRBJ2-5; no reliable D call. Germline CDR1 SGHRS, CDR2 YFSETQ. Trimming removed 0 bases from V and 3 bases from J, with 6 bases in between. The CDR3 is made up of 13 amino acids. In nucleotides, the CDR3 is TGCGCCAGCAGCTTGGCTAGAAAAGAGACCCAGTACTTC. It codes for CASSLARKETQYF.

The chain employs TRBV11-1 and TRBJ2-1, with TRBD1 as a possible D gene (5 bases). V was cut by 4 bases and J by 5 bases, with 12 bases left in between. The CDR3 consists of 14 residues. Germline V gene sequence: CDR1 SGHAT, CDR2 FQDESV (reference sequence). The CDR3 is CASSSWSRDNEQFF. In DNA, the CDR3 is TGTGCCAGCAGCTCCTGGAGCAGGGACAATGAGCAGTTCTTC.